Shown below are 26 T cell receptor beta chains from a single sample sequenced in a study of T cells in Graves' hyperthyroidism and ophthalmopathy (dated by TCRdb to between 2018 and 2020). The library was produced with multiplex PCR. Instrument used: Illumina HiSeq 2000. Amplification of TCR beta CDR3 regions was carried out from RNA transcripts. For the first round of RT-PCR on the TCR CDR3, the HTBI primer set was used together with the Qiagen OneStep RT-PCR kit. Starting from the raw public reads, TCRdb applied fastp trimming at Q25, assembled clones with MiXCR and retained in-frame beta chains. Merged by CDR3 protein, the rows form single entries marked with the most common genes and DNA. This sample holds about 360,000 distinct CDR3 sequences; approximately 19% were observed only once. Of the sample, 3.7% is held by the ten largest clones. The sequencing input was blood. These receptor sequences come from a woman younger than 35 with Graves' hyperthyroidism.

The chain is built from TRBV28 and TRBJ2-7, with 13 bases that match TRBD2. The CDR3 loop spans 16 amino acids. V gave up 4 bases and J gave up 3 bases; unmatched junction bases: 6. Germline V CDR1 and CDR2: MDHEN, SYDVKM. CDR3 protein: CASSSGLAGLYYEQYF. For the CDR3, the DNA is TGTGCCAGCAGTTCGGGACTAGCGGGGCTCTACTACGAGCAGTACTTC.

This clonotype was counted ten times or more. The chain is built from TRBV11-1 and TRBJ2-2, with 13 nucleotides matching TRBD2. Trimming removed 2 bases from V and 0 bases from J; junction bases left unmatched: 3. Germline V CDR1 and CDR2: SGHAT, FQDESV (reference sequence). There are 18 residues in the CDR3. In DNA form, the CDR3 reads TGTGCCAGCAGCTTAACGGGACTAGCGGGGACGAACACCGGGGAGCTGTTTTTT. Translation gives CASSLTGLAGTNTGELFF.

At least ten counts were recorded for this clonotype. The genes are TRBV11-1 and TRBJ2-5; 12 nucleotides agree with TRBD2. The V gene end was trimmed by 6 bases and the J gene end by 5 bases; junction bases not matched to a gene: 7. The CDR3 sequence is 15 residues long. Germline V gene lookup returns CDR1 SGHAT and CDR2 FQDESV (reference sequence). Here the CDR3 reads CASRQPGLAGETQYF. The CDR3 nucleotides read TGTGCCAGCAGACAACCGGGACTAGCGGGTGAGACCCAGTACTTC.

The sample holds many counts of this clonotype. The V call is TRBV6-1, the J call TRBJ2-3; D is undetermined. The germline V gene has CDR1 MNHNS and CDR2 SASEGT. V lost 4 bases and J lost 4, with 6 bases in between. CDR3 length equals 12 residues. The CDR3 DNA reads TGTGCCAGCAGTGGATACCCAGATACGCAGTATTTT. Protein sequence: CASSGYPDTQYF.

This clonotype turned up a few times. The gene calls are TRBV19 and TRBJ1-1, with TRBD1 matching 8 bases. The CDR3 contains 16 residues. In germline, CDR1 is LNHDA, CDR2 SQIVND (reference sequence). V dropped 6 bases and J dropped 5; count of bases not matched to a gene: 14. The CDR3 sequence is CASSPRQGILRTEAFF. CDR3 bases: TGTGCCAGTAGCCCCCGACAGGGGATTTTGAGGACTGAAGCTTTCTTT.

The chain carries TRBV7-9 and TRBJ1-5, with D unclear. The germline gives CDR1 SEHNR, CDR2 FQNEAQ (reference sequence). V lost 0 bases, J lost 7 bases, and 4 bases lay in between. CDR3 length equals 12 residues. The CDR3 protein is CASSLAEQPQHF. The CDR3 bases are TGTGCCAGCAGCTTAGCGGAGCAGCCCCAGCATTTT.

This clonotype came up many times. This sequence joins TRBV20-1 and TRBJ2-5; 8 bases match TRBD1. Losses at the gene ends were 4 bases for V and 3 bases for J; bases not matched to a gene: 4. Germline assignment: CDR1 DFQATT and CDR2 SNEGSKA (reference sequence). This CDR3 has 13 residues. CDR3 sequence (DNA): TGCAGTGCTACCGGGACAGGTGAAGAGACCCAGTACTTC. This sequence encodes CSATGTGEETQYF.

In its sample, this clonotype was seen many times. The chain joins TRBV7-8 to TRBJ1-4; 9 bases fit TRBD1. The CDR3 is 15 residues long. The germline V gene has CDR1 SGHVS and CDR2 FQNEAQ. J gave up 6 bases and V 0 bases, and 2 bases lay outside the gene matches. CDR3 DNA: TGTGCCAGCAGCTTAGCGACAGGGGGGCATGAAAAACTGTTTTTT. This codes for CASSLATGGHEKLFF.

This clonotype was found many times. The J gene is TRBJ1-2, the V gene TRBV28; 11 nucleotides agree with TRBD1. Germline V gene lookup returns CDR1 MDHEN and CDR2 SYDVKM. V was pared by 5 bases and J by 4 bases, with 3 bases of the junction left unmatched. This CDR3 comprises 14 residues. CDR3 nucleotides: TGTGCCAGCAGTACGGGACAGGGGGTCTATGGCTACACCTTC. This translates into CASSTGQGVYGYTF.

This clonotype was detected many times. The CDR3 reads CASRDRDRSGYTF. The CDR3 coding sequence is TGTGCCAGCAGGGACAGGGATAGGAGTGGCTACACCTTC. The chain employs TRBV6-1 and TRBJ1-2; 8 bases agree with TRBD1. The trim removed 6 bases at V and 7 bases at J, leaving 7 bases unmatched. The CDR3 totals 13 residues. The V gene's germline CDR1 is MNHNS and CDR2 SASEGT.

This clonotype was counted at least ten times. The CDR3 DNA sequence: TGTGCCAGCAGCTGGGGAGGTAGCTCCTACGAGCAGTACTTC. This gives the protein CASSWGGSSYEQYF. V and J are TRBV11-3 and TRBJ2-7; possibly TRBD2 for D (6 bases). Germline V lookup: CDR1 SGHNT, CDR2 YENEEA. The CDR3 spans 14 residues. Trimming shortened V by 4 bases and J by 0 bases, and 10 bases separated the two germline ends.

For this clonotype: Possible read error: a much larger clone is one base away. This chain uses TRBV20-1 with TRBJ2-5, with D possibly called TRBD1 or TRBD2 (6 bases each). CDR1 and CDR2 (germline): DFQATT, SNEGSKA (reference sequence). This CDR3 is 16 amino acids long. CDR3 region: CSARVGGSPRQETKYF. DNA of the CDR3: TGCAGTGCTAGAGTTGGGGGGAGTCCCAGACAGGAGACCAAGTACTTC.

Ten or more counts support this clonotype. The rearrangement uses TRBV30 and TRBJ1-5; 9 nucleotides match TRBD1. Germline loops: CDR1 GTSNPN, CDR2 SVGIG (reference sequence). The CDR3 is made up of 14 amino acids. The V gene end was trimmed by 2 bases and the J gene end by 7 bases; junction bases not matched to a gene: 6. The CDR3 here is CAWSSTGGGQPQHF. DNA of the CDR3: TGTGCCTGGAGTTCGACAGGGGGTGGACAGCCCCAGCATTTT.

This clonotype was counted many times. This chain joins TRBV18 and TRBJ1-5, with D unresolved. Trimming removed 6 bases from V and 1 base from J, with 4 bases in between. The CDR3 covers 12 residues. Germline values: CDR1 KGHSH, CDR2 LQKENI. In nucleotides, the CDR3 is TGTGCCAGCTCCCAAAGCAATCAGCCCCAGCATTTT. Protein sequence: CASSQSNQPQHF.

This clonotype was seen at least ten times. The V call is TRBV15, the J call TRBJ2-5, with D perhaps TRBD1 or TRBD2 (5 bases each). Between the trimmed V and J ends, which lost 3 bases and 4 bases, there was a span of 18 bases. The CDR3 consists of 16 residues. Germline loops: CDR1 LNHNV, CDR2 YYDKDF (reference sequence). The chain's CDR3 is CATSSLGLGSRETQYF. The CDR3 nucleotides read TGTGCCACCAGCAGCCTGGGGCTAGGGAGTCGAGAGACCCAGTACTTC.

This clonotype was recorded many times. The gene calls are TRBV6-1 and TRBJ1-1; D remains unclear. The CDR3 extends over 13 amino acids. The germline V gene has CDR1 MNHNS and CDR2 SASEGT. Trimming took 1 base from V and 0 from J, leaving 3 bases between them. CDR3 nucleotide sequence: TGTGCCAGCAGTGAAGTGTTGAACACTGAAGCTTTCTTT. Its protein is CASSEVLNTEAFF.

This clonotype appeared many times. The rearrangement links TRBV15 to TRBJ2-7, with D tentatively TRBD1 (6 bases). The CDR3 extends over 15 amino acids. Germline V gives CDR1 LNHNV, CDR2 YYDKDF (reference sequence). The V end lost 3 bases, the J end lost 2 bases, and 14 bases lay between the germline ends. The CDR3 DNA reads TGTGCCACCAGCAGTCCCCGGGACACCGCCTACGAGCAGTACTTC. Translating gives CATSSPRDTAYEQYF. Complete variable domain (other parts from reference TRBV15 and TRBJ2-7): DAMVIQNPRYQVTQFGKPVTLSCSQTLNHNVMYWYQQKSSQAPKLLFHYYDKDFNNEADTPDNFQSRRPNTSFCFLDIRSPGLGDTAMYLCATSSPRDTAYEQYFGPGTRLTVT.

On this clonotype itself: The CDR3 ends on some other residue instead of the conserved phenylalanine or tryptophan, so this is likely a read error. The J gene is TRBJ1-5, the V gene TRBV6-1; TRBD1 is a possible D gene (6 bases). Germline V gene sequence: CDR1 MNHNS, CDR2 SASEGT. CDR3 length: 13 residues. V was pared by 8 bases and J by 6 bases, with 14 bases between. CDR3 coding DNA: TGTGCCAGCGGCGGGACAACAAGTCAGCCCCAGCATGTT. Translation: CASGGTTSQPQHV.

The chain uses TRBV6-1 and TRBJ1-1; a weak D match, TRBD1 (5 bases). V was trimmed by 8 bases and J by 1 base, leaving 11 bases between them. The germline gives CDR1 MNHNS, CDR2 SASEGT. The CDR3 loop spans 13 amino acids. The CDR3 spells CASEGKRNTEAFF. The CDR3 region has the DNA TGTGCCAGCGAGGGGAAGCGGAACACTGAAGCTTTCTTT.

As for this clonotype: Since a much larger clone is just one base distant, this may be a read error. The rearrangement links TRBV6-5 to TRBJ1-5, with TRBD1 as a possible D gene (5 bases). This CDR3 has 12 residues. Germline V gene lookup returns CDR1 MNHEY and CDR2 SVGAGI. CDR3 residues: CASSLPGWPQNF. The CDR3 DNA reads TGTGCCAGCAGTTTACCAGGGTGGCCCCAGAATTTT.

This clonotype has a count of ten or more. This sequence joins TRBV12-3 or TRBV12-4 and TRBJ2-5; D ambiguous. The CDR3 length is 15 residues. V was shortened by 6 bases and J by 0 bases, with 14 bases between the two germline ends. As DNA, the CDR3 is TGTGCCAGCAGCCCCAGGACCCCCAACCAAGAGACCCAGTACTTC. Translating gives CASSPRTPNQETQYF.

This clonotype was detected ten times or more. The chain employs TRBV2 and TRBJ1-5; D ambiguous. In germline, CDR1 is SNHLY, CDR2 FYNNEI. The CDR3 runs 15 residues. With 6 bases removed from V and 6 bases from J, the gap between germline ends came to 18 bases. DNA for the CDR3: TGTGCCAGCAGCTTCAACGCCCGGTCGCTTCAGCCCCAGCATTTT. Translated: CASSFNARSLQPQHF.

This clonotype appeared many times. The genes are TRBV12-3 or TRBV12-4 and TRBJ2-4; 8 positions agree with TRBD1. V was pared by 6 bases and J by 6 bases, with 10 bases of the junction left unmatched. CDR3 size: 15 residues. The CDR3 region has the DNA TGTGCCAGCAGCCAACAGGGGGGTCTAGGAAACATTCAGTACTTC. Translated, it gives CASSQQGGLGNIQYF.

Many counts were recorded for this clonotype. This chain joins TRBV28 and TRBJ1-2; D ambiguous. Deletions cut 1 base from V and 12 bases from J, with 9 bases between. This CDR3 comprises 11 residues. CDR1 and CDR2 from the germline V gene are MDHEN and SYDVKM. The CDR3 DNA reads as TGTGCCAGCAGTTTATTGGACGGCCACACCTTC. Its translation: CASSLLDGHTF.

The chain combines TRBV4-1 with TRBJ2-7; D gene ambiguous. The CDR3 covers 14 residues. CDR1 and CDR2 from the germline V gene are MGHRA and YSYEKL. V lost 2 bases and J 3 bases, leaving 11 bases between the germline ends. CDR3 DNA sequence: TGCGCCAGCAGCCAACAGGACGGAGACTACGAGCAGTACTTC. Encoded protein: CASSQQDGDYEQYF.

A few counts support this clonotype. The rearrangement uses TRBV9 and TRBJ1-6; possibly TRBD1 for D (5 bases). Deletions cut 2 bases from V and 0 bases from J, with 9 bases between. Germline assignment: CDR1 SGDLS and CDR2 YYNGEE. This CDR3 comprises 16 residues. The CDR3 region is CASSVGPSSYNSPLHF. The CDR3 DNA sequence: TGTGCCAGCAGCGTGGGGCCCAGCTCCTATAATTCACCCCTCCACTTT.